This T cell receptor beta chain was found in a study of shared clonotypes between healthy human individuals. Germline V gene lookup returns CDR1 SEHNR and CDR2 FQNEAQ (reference sequence). Unmatched junction bases numbered 7, after V lost 5 bases and J lost 5 bases. This CDR3 has 14 residues. Assay: immunoSEQ multiplex PCR; the TCRdb copy retains only in-frame clones and omits some. The table shows hundreds of thousands of clones, with about 80% occurring only once. The receptor was isolated from a woman in her 40s in good health. Some clones in this sample may be carry-over from other donors' samples. V is TRBV7-9 and J is TRBJ2-5; 8 bases agree with TRBD2. The sequenced material came from PBMCs. The CDR3 protein is CASSPSGGRETQYF. CDR3 in DNA: TGTGCCAGCAGCCCTAGTGGCGGGAGGGAGACCCAGTACTTC.